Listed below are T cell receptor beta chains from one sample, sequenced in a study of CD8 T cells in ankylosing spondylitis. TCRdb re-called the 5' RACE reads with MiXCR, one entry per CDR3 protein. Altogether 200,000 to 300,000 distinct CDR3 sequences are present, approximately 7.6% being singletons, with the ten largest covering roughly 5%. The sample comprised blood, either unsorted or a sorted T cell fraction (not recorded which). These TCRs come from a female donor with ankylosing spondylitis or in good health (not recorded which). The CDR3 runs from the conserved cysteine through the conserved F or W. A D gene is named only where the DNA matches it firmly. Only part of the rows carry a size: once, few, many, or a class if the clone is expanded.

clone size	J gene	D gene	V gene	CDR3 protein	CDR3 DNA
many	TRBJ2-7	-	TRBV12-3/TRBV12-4	CASSFSDAREQYF	TGTGCCAGCAGTTTCTCGGACGCGCGGGAGCAGTACTTC
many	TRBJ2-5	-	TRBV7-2	CASSSRGETQYF	TGTGCCAGCAGCTCAAGGGGGGAGACCCAGTACTTC
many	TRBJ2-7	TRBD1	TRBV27	CASRTGGNEQYF	TGTGCCAGCCGGACAGGGGGTAACGAGCAGTACTTC
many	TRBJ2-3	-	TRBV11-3	CASSLAGTRTDTQYF	TGTGCCAGCAGCTTAGCCGGGACCCGCACAGATACGCAGTATTTT
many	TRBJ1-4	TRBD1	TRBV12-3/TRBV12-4	CASSLGQGQGQEKLFF	TGTGCCAGCAGTTTAGGCCAAGGACAGGGTCAGGAAAAACTGTTTTTT
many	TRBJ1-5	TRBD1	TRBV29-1	CSVRQGVNQPQHF	TGCAGCGTGCGACAGGGAGTCAATCAGCCCCAGCATTTT
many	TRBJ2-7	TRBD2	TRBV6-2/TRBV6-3	CASGSGTRGPFGIKQYF	TGTGCCAGCGGCTCCGGGACTAGGGGCCCTTTTGGTATAAAGCAGTACTTC
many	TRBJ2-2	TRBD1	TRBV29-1	CSVVTTGKSGELFF	TGCAGCGTCGTAACGACAGGGAAGTCCGGGGAGCTGTTTTTT
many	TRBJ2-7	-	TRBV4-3	CASSQAKHGSYEQYF	TGCGCCAGCAGCCAAGCAAAACACGGCTCCTACGAGCAGTACTTC
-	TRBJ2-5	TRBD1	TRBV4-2	CARSQDPDRGRSKTQYF	TGTGCCAGAAGCCAAGATCCGGACAGGGGGCGATCGAAGACCCAGTACTTC
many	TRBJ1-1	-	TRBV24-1	CATSVWGTEAFF	TGTGCCACCAGTGTTTGGGGAACTGAAGCTTTCTTT
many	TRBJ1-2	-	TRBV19	CASRSLDYGYTF	TGTGCCAGTAGAAGCCTTGATTATGGCTACACCTTC
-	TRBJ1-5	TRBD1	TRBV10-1	CASSEGGAQPQHF	TGCGCCAGCAGTGAAGGGGGCGCCCAGCCCCAGCATTTT
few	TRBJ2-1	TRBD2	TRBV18	CASSPSSGRAFDEQFF	TGTGCCAGCTCACCCAGTAGCGGGAGGGCCTTCGATGAGCAGTTCTTC
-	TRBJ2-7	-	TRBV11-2	CASSLVGGGDEQYF	TGTGCCAGCAGCTTAGTAGGAGGAGGAGACGAGCAGTACTTC
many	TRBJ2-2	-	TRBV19	CASRTIEGTGELFF	TGTGCCAGTAGGACAATAGAGGGTACCGGGGAGCTGTTTTTT
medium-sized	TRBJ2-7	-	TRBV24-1	CATSDLPAAPYEQYF	TGTGCCACCAGTGATTTGCCCGCGGCGCCCTACGAGCAGTACTTC
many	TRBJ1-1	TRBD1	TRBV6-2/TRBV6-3	CASRQLIRDRGVTNTEAFF	TGTGCCAGCAGACAACTTATCCGGGACAGGGGGGTGACGAACACTGAAGCTTTCTTT